This section outlines one T cell receptor (beta chain) sequence together with its context. The data belong to a study of control samples from healthy donors and cancer patients. Assay: immunoSEQ multiplex PCR; the TCRdb copy retains only in-frame clones and omits some. Altogether about 110,000 clones are present, more than 75% being singletons, with the ten largest covering around 4%. The CDR3 runs to 14 residues. Germline CDR1 SGHRS, CDR2 YFSETQ. The V gene lost 0 bases and the J gene lost 7 bases, with 11 bases spanning the gap. What was sequenced was PBMCs. This sequence was found in a woman aged 55-69 years with lung cancer. This chain joins TRBV5-1 and TRBJ1-3; tentatively, D is TRBD1 (6 bases). The CDR3 DNA reads as TGCGCCAGCAGCTTGGACAGGGAGTTGAACACCATATATTTT. This codes for CASSLDRELNTIYF.